The clone carrying this T cell receptor (beta chain) was counted only a few times. CDR1 is SGHVS, CDR2 FQNEAQ, per germline. Trimming took 7 bases from V and 13 from J, leaving 11 bases between them. The CDR3 contains 11 residues. This table comes from immunoSEQ multiplex PCR, and its TCRdb copy is limited to in-frame clones, with some not included. This sample has 65,000 to 100,000 clones, with around 88% found just once. The data originate from a study of blood T cell repertoires in COVID-19. Study background: COVID-19 samples collected from the United States, Italy and Spain covered acute and convalescent phases. T cells, B-cell-depleted T cells, or PBMCs supplied cDNA or gDNA.

The source of this sequence is a woman older than 75 with acute or convalescent COVID-19. The chain combines TRBV7-8 with TRBJ1-6, with D uncertain. Sequenced material: peripheral blood. Written as DNA, the CDR3 is TGTGCCAGCACCGATCCGGGTCCCCTCCACTTT. Translating it yields CASTDPGPLHF. Together with reference TRBV7-8 and TRBJ1-6, the CDR3 gives the full variable domain: GAGVSQSPRYKVAKRGQDVALRCDPISGHVSLFWYQQALGQGPEFLTYFQNEAQLDKSGLPSDRFFAERPEGSVSTLKIQRTQQEDSAVYLCASTDPGPLHFGNGTRLTVT.